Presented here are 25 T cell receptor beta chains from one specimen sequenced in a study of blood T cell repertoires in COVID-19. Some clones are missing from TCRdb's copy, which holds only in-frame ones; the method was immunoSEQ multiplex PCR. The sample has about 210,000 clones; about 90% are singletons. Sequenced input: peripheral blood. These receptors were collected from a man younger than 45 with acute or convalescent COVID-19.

CDR3 sequence (DNA): TGTGCCAGTAGCAGGGGGTGGAACACTGAAGCTTTCTTT. The encoded protein is CASSRGWNTEAFF. The chain links TRBV19 to TRBJ1-1, with TRBD1 identical over 7 bases. V lost 6 bases and J lost 1; bases outside the gene matches: 2. The CDR3 covers 13 residues. The V gene's germline CDR1 is LNHDA and CDR2 SQIVND (reference sequence).

CDR3 loop: CASSLGHPNSPLHF. In DNA form, the CDR3 reads TGTGCCAGCAGTTTGGGACATCCTAATTCACCCCTCCACTTT. The V call is TRBV28, the J call TRBJ1-6; D is perhaps TRBD1 (6 bases). The V end was cut by 3 bases, the J end by 6 bases, with 9 bases between. Germline V gene lookup returns CDR1 MDHEN and CDR2 SYDVKM. CDR3 size: 14 residues. Complete variable domain (other parts from reference TRBV28 and TRBJ1-6): DVKVTQSSRYLVKRTGEKVFLECVQDMDHENMFWYRQDPGLGLRLIYFSYDVKMKEKGDIPEGYSVSREKKERFSLILESASTNQTSMYLCASSLGHPNSPLHFGNGTRLTVT.

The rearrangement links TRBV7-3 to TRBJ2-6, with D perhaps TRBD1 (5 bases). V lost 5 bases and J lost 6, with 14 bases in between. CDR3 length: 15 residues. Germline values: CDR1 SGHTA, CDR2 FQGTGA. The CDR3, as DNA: TGTGCCAGCAGCCCCCAGGCAGGGCCGGCCAACGTCCTGACTTTC. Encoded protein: CASSPQAGPANVLTF.

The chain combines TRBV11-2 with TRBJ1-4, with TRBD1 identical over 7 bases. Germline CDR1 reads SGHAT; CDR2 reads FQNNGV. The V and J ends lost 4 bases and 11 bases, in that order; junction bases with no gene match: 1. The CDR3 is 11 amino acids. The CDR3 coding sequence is TGTGCCAGCAGCTCGGGACAGAAACTGTTTTTT. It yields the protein CASSSGQKLFF.

CDR3 bases: TGTGCCAGCATCAATGGCAGGGGGTATGGCTACACCTTC. Its protein product is CASINGRGYGYTF. V usage is TRBV6-5 and J usage is TRBJ1-2, with 7 bases lining up with TRBD1. V lost 7 bases, J lost 5 bases, and 7 bases stayed unmatched. Germline-derived CDR1 and CDR2 are MNHEY and SVGAGI. The CDR3 is 13 residues long.

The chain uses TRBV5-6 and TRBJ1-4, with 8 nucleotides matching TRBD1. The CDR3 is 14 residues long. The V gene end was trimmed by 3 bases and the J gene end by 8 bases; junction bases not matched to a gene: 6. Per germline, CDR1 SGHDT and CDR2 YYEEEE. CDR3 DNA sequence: TGTGCCAGCAGCTCTCAGGGGGCGAGGGAAAAACTGTTTTTT. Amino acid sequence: CASSSQGAREKLFF.

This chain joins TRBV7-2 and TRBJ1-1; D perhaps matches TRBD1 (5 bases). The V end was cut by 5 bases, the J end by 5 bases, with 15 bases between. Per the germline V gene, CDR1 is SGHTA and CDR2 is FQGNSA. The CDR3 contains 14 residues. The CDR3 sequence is CASSREGTATEAFF. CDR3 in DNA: TGTGCCAGCAGCCGGGAGGGGACGGCAACTGAAGCTTTCTTT. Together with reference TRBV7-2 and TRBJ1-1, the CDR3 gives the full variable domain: GAGVSQSPSNKVTEKGKDVELRCDPISGHTALYWYRQSLGQGLEFLIYFQGNSAPDKSGLPSDRFSAERTGGSVSTLTIQRTQQEDSAVYLCASSREGTATEAFFGQGTRLTVV.

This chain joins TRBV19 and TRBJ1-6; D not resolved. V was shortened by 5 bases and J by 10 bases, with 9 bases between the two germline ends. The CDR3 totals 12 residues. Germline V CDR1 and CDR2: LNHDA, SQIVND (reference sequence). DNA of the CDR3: TGTGCCAGTAGTGGCAATTTATCACCCCTCCACTTT. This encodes CASSGNLSPLHF.

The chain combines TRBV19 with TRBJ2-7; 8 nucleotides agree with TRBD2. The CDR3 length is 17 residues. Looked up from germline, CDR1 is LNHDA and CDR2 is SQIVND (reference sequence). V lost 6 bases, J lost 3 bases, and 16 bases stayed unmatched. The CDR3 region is CASSPTRGTRILYEQYF. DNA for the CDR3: TGTGCCAGTAGCCCCACTAGGGGGACTAGGATCCTCTACGAGCAGTACTTC.

The CDR3: CASSRTLVLAGGPSSYNEQFF. The CDR3 bases are TGTGCCAGCTCACGCACCCTTGTCTTAGCGGGAGGGCCGAGTTCCTACAATGAGCAGTTCTTC. The gene calls are TRBV18 and TRBJ2-1, with 11 bases lining up with TRBD2. With V trimmed by 4 bases and J by 1 base, 18 bases remained unmatched. This CDR3 has 21 residues. CDR1 is KGHSH, CDR2 LQKENI, per germline.

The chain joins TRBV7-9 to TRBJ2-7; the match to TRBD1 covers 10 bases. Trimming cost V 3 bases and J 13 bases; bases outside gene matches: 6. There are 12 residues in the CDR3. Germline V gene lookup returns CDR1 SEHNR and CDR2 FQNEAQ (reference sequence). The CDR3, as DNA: TGTGCCAGCAGCTTGGGGACAGGGGTGACCTACTTC. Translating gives CASSLGTGVTYF.

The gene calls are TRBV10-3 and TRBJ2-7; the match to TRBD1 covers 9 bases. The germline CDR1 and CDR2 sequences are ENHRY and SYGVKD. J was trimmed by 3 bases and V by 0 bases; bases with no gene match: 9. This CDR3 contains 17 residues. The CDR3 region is CAISESITGGSLYEQYF. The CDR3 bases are TGTGCCATCAGTGAGTCGATTACAGGGGGCTCCCTCTACGAGCAGTACTTC.

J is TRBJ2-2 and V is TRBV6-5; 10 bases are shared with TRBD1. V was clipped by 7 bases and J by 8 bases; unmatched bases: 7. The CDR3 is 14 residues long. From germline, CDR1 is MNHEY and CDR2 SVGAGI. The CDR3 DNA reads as TGTGCCAGCACTAGGGGACAGGGGACAGGGGAGCTGTTTTTT. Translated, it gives CASTRGQGTGELFF.

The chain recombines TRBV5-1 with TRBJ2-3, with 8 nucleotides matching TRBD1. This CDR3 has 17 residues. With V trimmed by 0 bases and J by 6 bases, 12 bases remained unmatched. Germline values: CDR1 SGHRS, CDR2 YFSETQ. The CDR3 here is CASSLGTGMGLMDTQYF. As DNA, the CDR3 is TGCGCCAGCAGCTTGGGGACAGGGATGGGTTTAATGGATACGCAGTATTTT.

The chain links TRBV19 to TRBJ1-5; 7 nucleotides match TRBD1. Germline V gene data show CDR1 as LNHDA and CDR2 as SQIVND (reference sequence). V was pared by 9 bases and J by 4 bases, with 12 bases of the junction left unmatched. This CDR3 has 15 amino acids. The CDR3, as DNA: TGTGCCAGCACCCCTACAGGGGATTGGAATCAGCCCCAGCATTTT. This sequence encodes CASTPTGDWNQPQHF.

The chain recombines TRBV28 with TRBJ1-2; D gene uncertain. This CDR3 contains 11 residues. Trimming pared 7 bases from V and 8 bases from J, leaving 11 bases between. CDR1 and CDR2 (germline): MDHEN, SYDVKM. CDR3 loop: CASTPGLGYTF. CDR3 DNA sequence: TGTGCCAGCACCCCGGGGTTGGGCTACACCTTC.

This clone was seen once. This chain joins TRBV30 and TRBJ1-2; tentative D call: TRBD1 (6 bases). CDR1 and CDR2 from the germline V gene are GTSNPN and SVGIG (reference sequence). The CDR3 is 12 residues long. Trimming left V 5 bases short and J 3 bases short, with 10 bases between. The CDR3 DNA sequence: TGTGCCTGGTACAGGGTTGACTATGGCTACACCTTC. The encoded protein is CAWYRVDYGYTF.

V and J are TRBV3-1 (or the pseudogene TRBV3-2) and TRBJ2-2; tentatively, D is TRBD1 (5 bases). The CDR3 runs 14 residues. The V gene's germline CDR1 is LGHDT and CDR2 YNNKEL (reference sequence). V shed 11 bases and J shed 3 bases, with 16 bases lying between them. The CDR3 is CAAAWKGDTGELFF. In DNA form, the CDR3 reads TGTGCCGCAGCGTGGAAAGGGGACACCGGGGAGCTGTTTTTT.

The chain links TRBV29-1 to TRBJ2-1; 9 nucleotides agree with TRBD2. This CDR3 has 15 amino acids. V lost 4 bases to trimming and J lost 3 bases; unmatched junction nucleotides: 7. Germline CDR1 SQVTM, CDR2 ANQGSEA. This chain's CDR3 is CSVVLLAGLYNEQFF. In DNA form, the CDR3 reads TGCAGCGTTGTTCTCCTAGCGGGACTCTACAATGAGCAGTTCTTC.

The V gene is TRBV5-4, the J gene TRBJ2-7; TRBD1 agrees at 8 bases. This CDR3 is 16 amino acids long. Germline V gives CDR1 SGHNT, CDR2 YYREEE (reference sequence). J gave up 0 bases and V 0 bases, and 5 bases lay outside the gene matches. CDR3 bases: TGTGCCAGCAGCTTGGGGACAGGGACCTTCTCCTACGAGCAGTACTTC. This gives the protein CASSLGTGTFSYEQYF.

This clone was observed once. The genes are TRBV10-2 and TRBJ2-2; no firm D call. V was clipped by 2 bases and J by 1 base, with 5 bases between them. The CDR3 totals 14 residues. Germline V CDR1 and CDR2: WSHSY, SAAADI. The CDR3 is CASSEGQNTGELFF. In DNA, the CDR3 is TGCGCCAGCAGTGAGGGGCAGAACACCGGGGAGCTGTTTTTT.

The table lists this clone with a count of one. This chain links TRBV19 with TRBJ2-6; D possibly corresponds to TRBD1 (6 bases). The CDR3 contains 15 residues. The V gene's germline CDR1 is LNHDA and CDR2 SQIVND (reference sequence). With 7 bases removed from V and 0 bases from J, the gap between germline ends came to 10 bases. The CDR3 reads CASKQGSSGANVLTF. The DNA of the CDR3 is TGTGCCAGTAAGCAGGGGAGCTCTGGGGCCAACGTCCTGACTTTC.

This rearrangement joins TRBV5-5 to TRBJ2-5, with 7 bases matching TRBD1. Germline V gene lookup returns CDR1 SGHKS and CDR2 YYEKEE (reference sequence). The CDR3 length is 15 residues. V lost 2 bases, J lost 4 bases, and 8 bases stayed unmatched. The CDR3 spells CASSFRIGGVETQYF. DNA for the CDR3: TGTGCCAGCAGCTTTAGAATAGGGGGCGTAGAGACCCAGTACTTC.

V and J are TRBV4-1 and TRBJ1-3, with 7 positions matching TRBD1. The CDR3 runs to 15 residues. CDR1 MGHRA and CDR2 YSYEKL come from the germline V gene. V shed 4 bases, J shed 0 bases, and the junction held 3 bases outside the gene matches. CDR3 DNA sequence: TGCGCCAGCAGCCCAGGACAGGTCTCTGGAAACACCATATATTTT. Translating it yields CASSPGQVSGNTIYF.

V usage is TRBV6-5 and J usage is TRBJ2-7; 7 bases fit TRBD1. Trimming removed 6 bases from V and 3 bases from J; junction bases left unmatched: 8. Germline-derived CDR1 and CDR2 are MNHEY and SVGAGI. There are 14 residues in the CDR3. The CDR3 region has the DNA TGTGCCAGCAGCAAAGAAGGACAGGTCTACGAGCAGTACTTC. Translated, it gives CASSKEGQVYEQYF.